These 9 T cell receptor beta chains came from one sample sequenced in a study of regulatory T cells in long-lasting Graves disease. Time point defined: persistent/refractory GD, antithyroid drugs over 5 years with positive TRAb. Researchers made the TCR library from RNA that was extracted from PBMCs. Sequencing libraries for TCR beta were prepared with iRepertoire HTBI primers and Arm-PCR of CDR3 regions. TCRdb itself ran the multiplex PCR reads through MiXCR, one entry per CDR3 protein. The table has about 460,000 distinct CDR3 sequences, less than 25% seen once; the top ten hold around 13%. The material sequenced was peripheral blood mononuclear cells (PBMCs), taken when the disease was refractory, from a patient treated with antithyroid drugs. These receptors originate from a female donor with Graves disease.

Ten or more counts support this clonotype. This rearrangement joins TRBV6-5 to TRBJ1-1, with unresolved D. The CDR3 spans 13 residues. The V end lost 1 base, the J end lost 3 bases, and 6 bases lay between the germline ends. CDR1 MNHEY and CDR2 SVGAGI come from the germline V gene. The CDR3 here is CASSYYWYTEAFF. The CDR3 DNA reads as TGTGCCAGCAGTTACTATTGGTACACTGAAGCTTTCTTT.

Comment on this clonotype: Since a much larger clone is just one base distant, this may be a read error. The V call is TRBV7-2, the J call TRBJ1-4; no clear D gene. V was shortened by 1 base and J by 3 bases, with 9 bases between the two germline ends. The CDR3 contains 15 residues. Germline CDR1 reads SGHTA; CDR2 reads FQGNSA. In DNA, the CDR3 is TGTGCCAGCAGCTTAGGATCCGCAGCTAATGAAAAACTGTTTTTT. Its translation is CASSLGSAANEKLFF.

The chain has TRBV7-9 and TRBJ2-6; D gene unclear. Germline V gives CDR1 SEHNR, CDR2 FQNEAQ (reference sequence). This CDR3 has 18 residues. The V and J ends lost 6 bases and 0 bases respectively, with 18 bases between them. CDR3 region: CASSLLQFPHSGANVLTF. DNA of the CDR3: TGTGCCAGCAGTTTGCTACAGTTTCCTCACTCTGGGGCCAACGTCCTGACTTTC.

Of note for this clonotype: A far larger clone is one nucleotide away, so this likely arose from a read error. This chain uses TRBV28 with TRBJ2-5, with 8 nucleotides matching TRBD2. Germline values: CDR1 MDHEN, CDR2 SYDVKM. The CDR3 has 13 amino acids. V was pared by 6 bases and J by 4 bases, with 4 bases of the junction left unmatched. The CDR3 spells CASSRLAGETQYF. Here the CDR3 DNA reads TGTGCCAGCAGCCGGCTAGCGGGAGAGACCCAGTACTTC.

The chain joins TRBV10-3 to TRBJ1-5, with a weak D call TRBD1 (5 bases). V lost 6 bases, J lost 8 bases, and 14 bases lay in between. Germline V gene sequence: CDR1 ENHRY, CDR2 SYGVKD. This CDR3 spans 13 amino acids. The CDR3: CAISPGSAEPQHF. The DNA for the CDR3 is TGTGCCATCAGCCCAGGGTCGGCCGAGCCCCAGCATTTT.

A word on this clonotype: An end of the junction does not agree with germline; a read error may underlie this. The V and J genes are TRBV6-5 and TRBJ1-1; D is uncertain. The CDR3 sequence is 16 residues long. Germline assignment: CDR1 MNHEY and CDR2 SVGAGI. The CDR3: CVSSYSGSPMNTEAFF. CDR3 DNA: TGTGTCAGCAGTTACTCGGGCAGCCCCATGAACACTGAAGCTTTCTTT.

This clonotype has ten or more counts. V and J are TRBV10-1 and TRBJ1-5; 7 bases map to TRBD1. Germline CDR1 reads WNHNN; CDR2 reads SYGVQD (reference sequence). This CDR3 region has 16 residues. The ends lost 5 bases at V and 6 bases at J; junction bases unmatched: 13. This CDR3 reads CASSKDLGGGGQPQHF. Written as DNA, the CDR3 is TGCGCCAGCAGTAAGGACCTAGGGGGCGGCGGTCAGCCCCAGCATTTT.

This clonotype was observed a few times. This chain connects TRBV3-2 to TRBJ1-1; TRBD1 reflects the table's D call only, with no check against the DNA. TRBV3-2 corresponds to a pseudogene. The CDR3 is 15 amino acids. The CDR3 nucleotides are TGTGCCAGCAGCCAAGAGACCCCTAAGGCTGCTGAAGCTTTCTTT. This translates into CASSQETPKAAEAFF.

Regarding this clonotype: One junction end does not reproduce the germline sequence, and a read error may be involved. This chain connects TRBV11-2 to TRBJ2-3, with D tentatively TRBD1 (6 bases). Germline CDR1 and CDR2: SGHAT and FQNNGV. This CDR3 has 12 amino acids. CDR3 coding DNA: TGTGCCAGCAGCCGGGGACAAGATCCGCAGTATTTT. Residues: CASSRGQDPQYF.